Following are 11 T cell receptor beta chains from one sample sequenced in a study of control samples from healthy donors and cancer patients. Profiling relied on immunoSEQ multiplex PCR, and the TCRdb table lists in-frame clones only, not all of them. The sample lists about 70,000 clones; over 75% were seen once. The sequencing input was blood. These TCRs come from a man aged 45 to 65 in good health.

This clone was seen a single time. The rearrangement links TRBV27 to TRBJ1-5, with a possible D match to TRBD1 (5 bases). This CDR3 region has 15 residues. V lost 2 bases, J lost 1 base, and 9 bases lay in between. Germline V gene data show CDR1 as MNHEY and CDR2 as SMNVEV (reference sequence). The CDR3 DNA is TGTGCCAGCAGTTTAGAGGGACGGAGCAATCAGCCCCAGCATTTT. This gives the protein CASSLEGRSNQPQHF.

The rearrangement joins TRBV12-3 or TRBV12-4 to TRBJ1-1; D gene unclear. The CDR3 is 13 residues long. Trimming left V 3 bases short and J 0 bases short, with 5 bases between. The CDR3, as DNA: TGTGCCAGCAGTTTCACGGTGAACACTGAAGCTTTCTTT. Translation: CASSFTVNTEAFF.

Notes on this clone: The sample carries other DNA sequences with the same CDR3. The chain employs TRBV10-3 and TRBJ2-7, with D perhaps matching TRBD1 (6 bases). CDR1 is ENHRY and CDR2 is SYGVKD in the germline V gene. The V and J ends lost 4 bases and 3 bases respectively, with 7 bases between them. This CDR3 is built from 12 residues. CDR3 in amino acids: CAISGTDYEQYF. CDR3 bases: TGTGCCATCAGTGGGACAGACTACGAGCAGTACTTC.

V is TRBV7-8 and J is TRBJ2-7, with 8 nucleotides matching TRBD1. The length of the CDR3 is 14 residues. Germline CDR1 SGHVS, CDR2 FQNEAQ. V shed 3 bases and J 4 bases; nucleotides not matched to a gene: 5. The CDR3 DNA reads as TGTGCCAGCAGCTTGGCAGGGGGCCCTTACGAGCAGTACTTC. Its protein is CASSLAGGPYEQYF.

The CDR3, as DNA: TGTGCCAGCAGCTGGGGGGCAGGACCCACAGATACGCAGTATTTT. Translating gives CASSWGAGPTDTQYF. The rearrangement links TRBV11-3 to TRBJ2-3; D assignment may be TRBD1 or TRBD2 (6 bases each). V was trimmed by 4 bases and J by 2 bases, leaving 13 bases between them. This CDR3 region has 15 residues. Germline CDR1 SGHNT, CDR2 YENEEA.

As DNA, the CDR3 is TGCGCCAGCAGCATCTGGGCGCGGGATGAGCAGTTCTTC. Its protein product is CASSIWARDEQFF. V gene TRBV5-1 combines with J gene TRBJ2-1; perhaps TRBD2 as D (5 bases). Trimming stripped 4 bases from V and 8 bases from J, with 13 bases between. This CDR3 spans 13 amino acids. Germline CDR1 and CDR2: SGHRS and YFSETQ.

This chain links TRBV24-1 with TRBJ2-2, with 8 bases lining up with TRBD2. Losses at the gene ends were 9 bases for V and 4 bases for J; bases not matched to a gene: 6. The CDR3 runs 14 residues. Per germline, CDR1 KGHDR and CDR2 SFDVKD. CDR3 sequence: CATRGGRGTGELFF. CDR3 DNA sequence: TGTGCCACCCGCGGGGGGCGGGGCACCGGGGAGCTGTTTTTT.

The rearrangement joins TRBV7-2 to TRBJ1-2; D is unresolved. CDR1 is SGHTA and CDR2 is FQGNSA in the germline V gene. The CDR3 is 12 residues long. V shed 7 bases and J shed 4 bases, with 10 bases lying between them. The CDR3 nucleotides are TGTGCCAGCACCCCCATCGGCTATGGCTACACCTTC. Its protein product is CASTPIGYGYTF.

Here the CDR3 DNA reads TGTGCCAGCACGACCCGGGGCGGTGGCTACACCTTC. The encoded protein is CASTTRGGGYTF. The genes are TRBV6-5 and TRBJ1-2, with D possibly matching TRBD1 (5 bases). Germline V gives CDR1 MNHEY, CDR2 SVGAGI. Trimming pared 7 bases from V and 7 bases from J, leaving 13 bases between. This CDR3 has 12 amino acids.

This clone has a single count. The chain uses TRBV5-5 and TRBJ2-3; D is unclear. Trimming stripped 0 bases from V and 1 base from J, with 15 bases between. The germline V gene encodes CDR1 SGHKS and CDR2 YYEKEE (reference sequence). There are 17 residues in the CDR3. CDR3 DNA: TGTGCCAGCAGCTTGGCGTCGGCGCAGCAACGCACAGATACGCAGTATTTT. Protein: CASSLASAQQRTDTQYF.

The chain has TRBV6-2 or TRBV6-3 and TRBJ2-6; D may be TRBD2 (5 bases). The germline V and J ends were trimmed by 5 bases and 0 bases, with 14 bases remaining between them. Germline V gene sequence: CDR1 MNHEY, CDR2 SVGEGT. The CDR3 is 17 amino acids. In DNA form, the CDR3 reads TGTGCCAGCAGTCCCGGCGGGCATCTCTCTGGGGCCAACGTCCTGACTTTC. Its protein product is CASSPGGHLSGANVLTF.